This T cell receptor beta chain was captured in a study of technical replicates of blood from a few donors. The protocol was immunoSEQ multiplex PCR, while the TCRdb copy is restricted to in-frame clones and leaves out a portion. The sample yields 100,000 or so clones, around 96% seen once. Trimming stripped 0 bases from V and 2 bases from J, with 16 bases between. In germline, CDR1 is LGHNA, CDR2 YSLEER. This CDR3 is 18 amino acids long. The chain is built from TRBV4-3 and TRBJ2-2, with D possibly being TRBD1 (6 bases). This TCR derives from a human donor in good health. Sample: T cells isolated from PBMCs. Here the CDR3 reads CASSQDSRGLGNTGELFF. The CDR3 DNA reads as TGCGCCAGCAGCCAAGATAGCAGGGGCTTAGGAAACACCGGGGAGCTGTTTTTT.